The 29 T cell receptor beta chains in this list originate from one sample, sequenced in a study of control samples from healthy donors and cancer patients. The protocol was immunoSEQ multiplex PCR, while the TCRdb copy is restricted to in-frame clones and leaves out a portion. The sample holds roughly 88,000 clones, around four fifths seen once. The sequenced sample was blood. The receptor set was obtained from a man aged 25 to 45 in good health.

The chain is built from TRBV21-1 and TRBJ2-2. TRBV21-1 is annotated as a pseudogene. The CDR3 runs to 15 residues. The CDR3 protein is CASSKVPDHTGELFF. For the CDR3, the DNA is TGTGCCAGCAGCAAAGTCCCAGACCACACCGGGGAGCTGTTTTTT.

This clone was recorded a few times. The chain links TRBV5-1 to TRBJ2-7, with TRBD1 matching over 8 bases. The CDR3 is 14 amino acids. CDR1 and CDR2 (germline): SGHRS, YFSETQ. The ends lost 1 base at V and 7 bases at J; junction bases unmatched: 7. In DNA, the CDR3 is TGCGCCAGCAGCTTGAGGCAGGGGGCGCTTGAGCAGTACTTC. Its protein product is CASSLRQGALEQYF.

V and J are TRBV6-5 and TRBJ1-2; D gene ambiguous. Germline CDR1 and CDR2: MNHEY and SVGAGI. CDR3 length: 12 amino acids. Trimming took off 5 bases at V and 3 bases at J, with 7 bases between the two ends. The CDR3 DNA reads TGTGCCAGCAGTCGAGGAGACTATGGCTACACCTTC. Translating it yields CASSRGDYGYTF.

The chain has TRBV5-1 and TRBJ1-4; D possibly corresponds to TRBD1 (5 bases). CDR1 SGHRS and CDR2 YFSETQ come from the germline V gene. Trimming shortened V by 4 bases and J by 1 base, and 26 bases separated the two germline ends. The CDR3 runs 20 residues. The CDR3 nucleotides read TGCGCCAGCAGCCCACGCCCACTCCAGGGTTTTGGCGGAACTAATGAAAAACTGTTTTTT. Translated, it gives CASSPRPLQGFGGTNEKLFF.

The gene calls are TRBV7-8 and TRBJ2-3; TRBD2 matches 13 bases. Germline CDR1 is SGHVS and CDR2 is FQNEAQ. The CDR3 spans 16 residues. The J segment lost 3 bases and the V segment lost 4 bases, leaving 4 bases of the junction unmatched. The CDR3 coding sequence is TGTGCCAGCAGCTCTAGACTAGCGGGGGGTACAGATACGCAGTATTTT. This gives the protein CASSSRLAGGTDTQYF. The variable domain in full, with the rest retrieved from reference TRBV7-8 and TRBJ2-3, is GAGVSQSPRYKVAKRGQDVALRCDPISGHVSLFWYQQALGQGPEFLTYFQNEAQLDKSGLPSDRFFAERPEGSVSTLKIQRTQQEDSAVYLCASSSRLAGGTDTQYFGPGTRLTVL.

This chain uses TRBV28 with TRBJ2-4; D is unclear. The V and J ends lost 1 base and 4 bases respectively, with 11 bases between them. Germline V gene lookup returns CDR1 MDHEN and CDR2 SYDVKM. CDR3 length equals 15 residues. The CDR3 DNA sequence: TGTGCCAGCAGTTTATACCCTGGGTTGAAAAACATTCAGTACTTC. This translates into CASSLYPGLKNIQYF.

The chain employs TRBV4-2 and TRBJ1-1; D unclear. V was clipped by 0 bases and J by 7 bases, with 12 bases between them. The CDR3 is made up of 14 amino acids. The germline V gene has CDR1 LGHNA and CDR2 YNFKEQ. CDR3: CASSQDRVENEAFF. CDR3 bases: TGTGCCAGCAGCCAAGATCGAGTAGAGAATGAAGCTTTCTTT.

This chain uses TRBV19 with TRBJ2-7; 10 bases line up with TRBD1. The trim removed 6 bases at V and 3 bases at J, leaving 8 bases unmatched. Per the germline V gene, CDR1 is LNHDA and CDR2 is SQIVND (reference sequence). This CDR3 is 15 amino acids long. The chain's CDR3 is CASSHPGQGLYEQYF. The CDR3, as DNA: TGTGCCAGTAGCCACCCGGGACAGGGGCTCTACGAGCAGTACTTC.

In DNA, the CDR3 is TGTGCCAGCAGCTGGAGCGGGGGGATCGCAGATACGCAGTATTTT. Translation: CASSWSGGIADTQYF. This chain links TRBV5-4 with TRBJ2-3; 9 bases map to TRBD2. CDR1 is SGHNT, CDR2 YYREEE, per germline (reference sequence). The V segment lost 3 bases and the J segment 4 bases; nucleotides outside the gene matches: 6. The CDR3 length is 15 residues.

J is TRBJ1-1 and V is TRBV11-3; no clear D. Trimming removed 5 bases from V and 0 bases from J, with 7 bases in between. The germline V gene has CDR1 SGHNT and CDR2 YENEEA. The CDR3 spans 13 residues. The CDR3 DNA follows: TGTGCCAGCAGCCTATTCTTGAACACTGAAGCTTTCTTT. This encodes CASSLFLNTEAFF.

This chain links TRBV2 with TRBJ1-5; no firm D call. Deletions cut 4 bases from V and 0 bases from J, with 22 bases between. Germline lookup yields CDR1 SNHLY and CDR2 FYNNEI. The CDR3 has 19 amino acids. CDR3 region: CASSATGILLFSSNQPQHF. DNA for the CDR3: TGTGCCAGCAGTGCCACTGGAATACTGCTATTCTCTAGCAATCAGCCCCAGCATTTT.

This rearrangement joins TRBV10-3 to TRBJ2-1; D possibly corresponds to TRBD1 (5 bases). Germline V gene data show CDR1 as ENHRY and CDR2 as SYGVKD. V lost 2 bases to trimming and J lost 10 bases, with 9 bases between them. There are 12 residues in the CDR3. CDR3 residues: CAISEDRQEQFF. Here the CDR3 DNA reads TGTGCCATCAGTGAGGATAGACAGGAGCAGTTCTTC.

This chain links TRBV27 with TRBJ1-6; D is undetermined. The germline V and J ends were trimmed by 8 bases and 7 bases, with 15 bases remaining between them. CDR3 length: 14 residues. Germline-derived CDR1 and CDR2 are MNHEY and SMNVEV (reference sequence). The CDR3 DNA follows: TGTGCCAGCTCCCGTAAGGCTGGAAATTCACCCCTCCACTTT. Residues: CASSRKAGNSPLHF.

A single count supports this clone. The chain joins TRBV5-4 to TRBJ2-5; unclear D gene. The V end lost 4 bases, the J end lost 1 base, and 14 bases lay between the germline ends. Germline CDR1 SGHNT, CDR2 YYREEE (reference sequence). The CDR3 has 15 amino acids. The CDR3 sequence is CASSRHPHRQETQYF. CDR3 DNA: TGTGCCAGCAGCAGACATCCCCACCGCCAAGAGACCCAGTACTTC.

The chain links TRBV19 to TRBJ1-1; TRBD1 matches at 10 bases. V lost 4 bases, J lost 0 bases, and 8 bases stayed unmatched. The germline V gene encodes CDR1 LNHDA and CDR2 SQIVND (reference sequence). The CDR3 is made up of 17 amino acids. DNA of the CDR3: TGTGCCAGTAGTAGCGGACAGGGGGTCGGGATGAACACTGAAGCTTTCTTT. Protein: CASSSGQGVGMNTEAFF. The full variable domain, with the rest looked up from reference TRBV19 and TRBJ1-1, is DGGITQSPKYLFRKEGQNVTLSCEQNLNHDAMYWYRQDPGQGLRLIYYSQIVNDFQKGDIAEGYSVSREKKESFPLTVTSAQKNPTAFYLCASSSGQGVGMNTEAFFGQGTRLTVV.

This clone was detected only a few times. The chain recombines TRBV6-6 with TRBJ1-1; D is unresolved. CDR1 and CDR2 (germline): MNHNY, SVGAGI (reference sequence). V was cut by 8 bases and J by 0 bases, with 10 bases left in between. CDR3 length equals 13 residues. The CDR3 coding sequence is TGTGCCAGCGGGAAAGGGATGAACACTGAAGCTTTCTTT. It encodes CASGKGMNTEAFF.

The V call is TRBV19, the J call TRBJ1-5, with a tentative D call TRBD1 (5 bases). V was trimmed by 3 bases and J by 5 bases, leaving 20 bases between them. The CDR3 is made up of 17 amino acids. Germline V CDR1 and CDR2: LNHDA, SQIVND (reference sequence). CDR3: CASSIDRGRVNDQPQHF. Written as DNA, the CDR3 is TGTGCCAGTAGTATTGATCGGGGACGGGTAAATGATCAGCCCCAGCATTTT.

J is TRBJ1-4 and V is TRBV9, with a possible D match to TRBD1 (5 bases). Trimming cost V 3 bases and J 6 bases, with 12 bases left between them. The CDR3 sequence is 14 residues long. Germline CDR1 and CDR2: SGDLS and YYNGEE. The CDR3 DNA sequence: TGTGCCAGCAGCGCTCGCGGGGGGGATGAAAAACTGTTTTTT. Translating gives CASSARGGDEKLFF.

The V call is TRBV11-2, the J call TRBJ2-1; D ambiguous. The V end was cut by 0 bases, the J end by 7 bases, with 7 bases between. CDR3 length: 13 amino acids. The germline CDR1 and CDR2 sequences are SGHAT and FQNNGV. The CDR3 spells CASSLETMNEQFF. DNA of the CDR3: TGTGCCAGCAGCTTAGAGACAATGAATGAGCAGTTCTTC.

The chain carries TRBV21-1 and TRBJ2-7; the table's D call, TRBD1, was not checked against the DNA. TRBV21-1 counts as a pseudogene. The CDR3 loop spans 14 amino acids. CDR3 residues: CASSKRDRGSEQYF. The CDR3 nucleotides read TGTGCCAGCAGCAAAAGGGACAGGGGGTCCGAGCAGTACTTC.

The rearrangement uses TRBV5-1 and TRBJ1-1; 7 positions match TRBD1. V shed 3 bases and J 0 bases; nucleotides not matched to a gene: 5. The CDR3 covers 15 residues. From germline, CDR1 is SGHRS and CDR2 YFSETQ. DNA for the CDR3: TGCGCCAGCAGCTCTACAGGGGTCATGAACACTGAAGCTTTCTTT. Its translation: CASSSTGVMNTEAFF.

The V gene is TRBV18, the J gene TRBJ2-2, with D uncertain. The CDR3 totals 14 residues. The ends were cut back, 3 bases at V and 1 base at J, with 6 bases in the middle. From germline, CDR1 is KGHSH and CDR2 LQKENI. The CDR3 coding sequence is TGTGCCAGCTCACCGTCAGTGAACACCGGGGAGCTGTTTTTT. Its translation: CASSPSVNTGELFF.

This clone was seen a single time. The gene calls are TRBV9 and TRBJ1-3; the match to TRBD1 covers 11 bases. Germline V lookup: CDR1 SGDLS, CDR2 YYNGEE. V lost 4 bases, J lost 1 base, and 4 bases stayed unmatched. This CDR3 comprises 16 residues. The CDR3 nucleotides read TGTGCCAGCAGCTCAAGGGACAGGGGGTCTGGAAACACCATATATTTT. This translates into CASSSRDRGSGNTIYF.

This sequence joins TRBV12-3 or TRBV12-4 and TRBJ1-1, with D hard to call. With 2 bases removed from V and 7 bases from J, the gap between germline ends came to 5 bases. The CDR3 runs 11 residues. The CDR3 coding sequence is TGTGCCAGCAGTTTATTAGGTGAAGCTTTCTTT. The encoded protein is CASSLLGEAFF.

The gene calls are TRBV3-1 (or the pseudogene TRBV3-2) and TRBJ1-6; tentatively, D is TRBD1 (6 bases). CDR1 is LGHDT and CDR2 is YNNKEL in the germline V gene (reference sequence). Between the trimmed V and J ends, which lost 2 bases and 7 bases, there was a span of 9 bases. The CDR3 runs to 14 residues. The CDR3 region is CASSQQGYNSPLHF. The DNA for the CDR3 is TGTGCCAGCAGCCAACAGGGGTACAATTCACCCCTCCACTTT.

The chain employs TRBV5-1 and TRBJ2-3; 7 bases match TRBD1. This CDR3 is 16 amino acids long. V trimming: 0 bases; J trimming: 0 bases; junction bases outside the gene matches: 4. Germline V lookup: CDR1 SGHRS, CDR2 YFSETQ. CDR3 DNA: TGCGCCAGCAGCTTGGGACAGGGTACCAGCACAGATACGCAGTATTTT. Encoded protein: CASSLGQGTSTDTQYF.

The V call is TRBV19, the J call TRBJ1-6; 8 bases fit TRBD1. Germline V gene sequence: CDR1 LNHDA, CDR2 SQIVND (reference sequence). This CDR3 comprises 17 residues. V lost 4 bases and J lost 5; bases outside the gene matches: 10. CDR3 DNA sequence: TGTGCCAGTAGTAAATGGGACAGGTTAGCCGATAATTCACCCCTCCACTTT. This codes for CASSKWDRLADNSPLHF.

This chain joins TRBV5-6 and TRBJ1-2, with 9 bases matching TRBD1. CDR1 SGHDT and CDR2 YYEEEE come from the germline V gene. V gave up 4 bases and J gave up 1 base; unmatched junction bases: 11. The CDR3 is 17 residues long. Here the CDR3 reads CASSISPGQGGNYGYTF. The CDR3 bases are TGTGCCAGCAGCATATCACCGGGACAGGGTGGTAACTATGGCTACACCTTC.

Written as DNA, the CDR3 is TGTGCCAGCAGGGTAGGGTTCGGAGGCGAGCAGTACTTC. As protein: CASRVGFGGEQYF. The chain employs TRBV5-6 and TRBJ2-7; D is perhaps TRBD2 (5 bases). CDR3 length: 13 amino acids. Germline CDR1 SGHDT, CDR2 YYEEEE. The V gene lost 5 bases and the J gene lost 6 bases, with 15 bases spanning the gap.